The entry below describes one T cell receptor beta chain. Per the germline V gene, CDR1 is SGHTA and CDR2 is FQGTGA. The CDR3 is made up of 13 amino acids. Germline trimming cut 5 bases from V and 5 bases from J; bases unmatched to any gene: 4. The sample originates from a study of glioma-infiltrating T cells after dendritic cell vaccination. Clones were read by immunoSEQ multiplex PCR, and TCRdb kept only the in-frame ones, dropping some. The table has almost 90,000 clones, less than 90% seen once. Time point specified: after dendritic cell vaccination, including at tumor progression/relapse. Sample: blood, taken after dendritic cell vaccination. The chain has TRBV7-3 and TRBJ1-2, with 8 bases identical to TRBD1. This sequence originates from a human donor with glioblastoma. The CDR3: CASSPGQGYGYTF. In DNA, the CDR3 is TGTGCCAGCAGCCCCGGACAGGGTTATGGCTACACCTTC.